The following is a T cell receptor beta chain sequence with its context. The data derive from a study of blood T cell repertoires in COVID-19. Overall study: Acute and convalescent COVID-19 samples came from the United States, Italy and Spain. T cells, B-cell-depleted T cells, or PBMCs provided the cDNA or gDNA that served as material.

In the original workflow: Nucleated cell counts were estimated from reference gene primer amplification. Measured with immunoSEQ multiplex PCR; TCRdb has only the in-frame clones, and not every one. That table gives V, J and clone size, and the DNA gave D and trimming. The sample holds roughly 76,000 clones; approximately 88% are singletons and the top ten take just over 8%. CDR1 is KGHSH, CDR2 LQKENI, per germline. CDR3 length: 15 residues. The J segment lost 7 bases and the V segment lost 5 bases, leaving 7 bases of the junction unmatched. This receptor was obtained from a man aged 30-40 years with acute or convalescent COVID-19. Sequenced input: peripheral blood. J is TRBJ2-1 and V is TRBV18; 11 bases are a match to TRBD2. The CDR3 sequence is CASSTRTSGGNEQFF. The CDR3 DNA sequence: TGTGCCAGCTCAACCCGCACTAGCGGGGGTAATGAGCAGTTCTTC.